These 24 T cell receptor beta chains originate from one sample sequenced in a study of blood T cell repertoires in COVID-19. Only in-frame clones appear in the TCRdb table, and some are missing; sequencing was by immunoSEQ multiplex PCR. The data show more than 350,000 clones, with roughly 90% seen just once and 1.4% held by the top ten. Sample: PBMCs or T cells enriched from blood (not recorded which). These receptors came from a woman between 18 and 30 years old who had been exposed to COVID-19.

This rearrangement joins TRBV3-1 (or the pseudogene TRBV3-2) to TRBJ2-1, with D maybe TRBD2 (6 bases). Per the germline V gene, CDR1 is LGHDT and CDR2 is YNNKEL (reference sequence). The CDR3 sequence is 17 residues long. V gave up 2 bases and J gave up 0 bases, with 14 bases separating them. The CDR3 DNA reads as TGTGCCAGCAGCCAACGGGACTGGATAAGCTCCTACAATGAGCAGTTCTTC. This sequence encodes CASSQRDWISSYNEQFF.

This chain uses TRBV15 with TRBJ2-7, with D possibly matching TRBD1 (6 bases). In germline, CDR1 is LNHNV, CDR2 YYDKDF (reference sequence). The CDR3 covers 16 residues. V was cut by 1 base and J by 0 bases, with 13 bases left in between. The CDR3 coding sequence is TGTGCCACCAGCAGAGGCAGGACAGCCCTCTCCTACGAGCAGTACTTC. Protein product: CATSRGRTALSYEQYF. Based on the CDR3 plus reference TRBV15 and TRBJ2-7, the full variable domain is DAMVIQNPRYQVTQFGKPVTLSCSQTLNHNVMYWYQQKSSQAPKLLFHYYDKDFNNEADTPDNFQSRRPNTSFCFLDIRSPGLGDTAMYLCATSRGRTALSYEQYFGPGTRLTVT.

The chain couples TRBV7-2 to TRBJ2-7; weak D call: TRBD2 (5 bases). CDR1 SGHTA and CDR2 FQGNSA come from the germline V gene. The CDR3 runs to 13 residues. The V end was cut by 5 bases, the J end by 4 bases, with 12 bases between. CDR3 coding DNA: TGTGCCAGCAGCGGTCCGGGGTTATACGAGCAGTACTTC. This codes for CASSGPGLYEQYF.

The J gene is TRBJ2-7, the V gene TRBV2; D perhaps matches TRBD2 (6 bases). Germline V CDR1 and CDR2: SNHLY, FYNNEI. V gave up 2 bases and J gave up 1 base, with 15 bases separating them. The CDR3 length is 16 residues. The CDR3 DNA reads as TGTGCCAGCAGTGAAATTTTGGGAGGTTCGTCCTACGAGCAGTACTTC. It encodes CASSEILGGSSYEQYF.

The CDR3 region is CASTLSGSNQPQHF. DNA for the CDR3: TGTGCCAGCACCCTCTCGGGGAGCAATCAGCCCCAGCATTTT. This sequence joins TRBV28 and TRBJ1-5; unclear D gene. This CDR3 comprises 14 residues. V was cut by 7 bases and J by 1 base, with 11 bases left in between. Germline-derived CDR1 and CDR2 are MDHEN and SYDVKM.

The chain carries TRBV24-1 and TRBJ2-1; a weak D match, TRBD1 (5 bases). Germline loops: CDR1 KGHDR, CDR2 SFDVKD. The CDR3 sequence is 15 residues long. The V end lost 6 bases, the J end lost 0 bases, and 11 bases lay between the germline ends. In DNA form, the CDR3 reads TGTGCCACCAGTCGCAGGGAAAGCTCCTACAATGAGCAGTTCTTC. Protein sequence: CATSRRESSYNEQFF.

V and J are TRBV19 and TRBJ2-7; tentative D call: TRBD1 (5 bases). Trimming cost V 1 base and J 7 bases, with 11 bases left between them. This CDR3 comprises 13 residues. Germline-derived CDR1 and CDR2 are LNHDA and SQIVND (reference sequence). CDR3 bases: TGTGCCAGTAGTATAGGGGGCACCGGGGAGCAGTACTTC. Translated: CASSIGGTGEQYF.

The chain has TRBV28 and TRBJ1-4; TRBD1 matches at 7 bases. Trimming cost V 5 bases and J 6 bases; bases outside gene matches: 15. CDR1 and CDR2 (germline): MDHEN, SYDVKM. This CDR3 has 17 amino acids. CDR3 in amino acids: CASSLVRDSSWDEKLFF. The CDR3 nucleotides are TGTGCCAGCAGTCTTGTGCGGGACAGCTCTTGGGATGAAAAACTGTTTTTT.

The rearrangement uses TRBV2 and TRBJ2-1, with D tentatively TRBD2 (5 bases). The CDR3 is 14 amino acids. Germline V gene sequence: CDR1 SNHLY, CDR2 FYNNEI. V lost 9 bases to trimming and J lost 8 bases, with 20 bases between them. CDR3 coding DNA: TGTGCCAGTGAGGCGACTATATGGTCGGATGAGCAGTTCTTC. This gives the protein CASEATIWSDEQFF.

This clone has only one observation. The chain carries TRBV16 and TRBJ1-3, with a possible D match to TRBD1 (5 bases). V was cut by 2 bases and J by 0 bases, with 11 bases left in between. CDR1 and CDR2 from the germline V gene are KGHSY and FQNENV. The CDR3 is made up of 16 amino acids. The CDR3 loop reads CASSQNAGGSGNTIYF. CDR3 nucleotides: TGTGCCAGCAGCCAAAATGCGGGGGGCTCTGGAAACACCATATATTTT.

Here the CDR3 reads CASSQFFDSPLHF. The CDR3 coding sequence is TGTGCCAGCAGCCAATTTTTCGATTCACCCCTCCACTTT. V gene TRBV14 combines with J gene TRBJ1-6; D unresolved. CDR3 length equals 13 residues. Germline V gene data show CDR1 as SGHDN and CDR2 as FVKESK. V was clipped by 2 bases and J by 8 bases, with 7 bases between them.

The chain links TRBV4-3 to TRBJ1-1; 11 nucleotides align to TRBD1. V shed 5 bases, J shed 6 bases, and the junction held 5 bases outside the gene matches. Germline V gene lookup returns CDR1 LGHNA and CDR2 YSLEER. CDR3 length: 14 amino acids. The CDR3 bases are TGCGCCAGCAGCGGGGGACAGGGGGTCCCTGAAGCTTTCTTT. This encodes CASSGGQGVPEAFF.

This chain connects TRBV4-1 to TRBJ2-3; TRBD2 matches 8 bases. Trimming at V came to 0 bases and at J to 3 bases, leaving 11 bases not matched to a gene. The CDR3 runs to 18 residues. Germline loops: CDR1 MGHRA, CDR2 YSYEKL. The CDR3 sequence: CASSQDFEREILTDTQYF. The CDR3 DNA is TGCGCCAGCAGCCAAGATTTCGAGCGGGAGATTCTAACAGATACGCAGTATTTT.

In the case of this clone: This clone may be a read error of a much larger clone one base away. V usage is TRBV12-3 or TRBV12-4 and J usage is TRBJ2-7; D call uncertain. Trimming removed 2 bases at V and 3 bases at J, with 2 bases between. The length of the CDR3 is 11 residues. The CDR3 loop is CASSLHYEQYF. As DNA, the CDR3 is TGTGCCAGCAGTTTACACTACGAGCAGTACTTC.

The chain carries TRBV28 and TRBJ1-2, with 10 nucleotides matching TRBD1. CDR1 MDHEN and CDR2 SYDVKM come from the germline V gene. With V trimmed by 6 bases and J by 7 bases, 8 bases remained unmatched. The CDR3 runs 14 residues. The CDR3: CASRPTGGAFGYTF. For the CDR3, the DNA is TGTGCCAGCAGGCCGACAGGGGGCGCGTTTGGCTACACCTTC.

The CDR3 loop reads CASSRTVNNEQFF. As DNA, the CDR3 is TGTGCCAGCTCCCGGACAGTAAACAATGAGCAGTTCTTC. The chain uses TRBV28 and TRBJ2-1, with D possibly being TRBD1 (6 bases). This CDR3 contains 13 residues. Trimming cost V 8 bases and J 5 bases, with 13 bases left between them. Germline values: CDR1 MDHEN, CDR2 SYDVKM.

The rearrangement joins TRBV7-2 to TRBJ2-3; D remains ambiguous. V lost 5 bases, J lost 3 bases, and 9 bases lay in between. The CDR3 is made up of 13 amino acids. Germline V CDR1 and CDR2: SGHTA, FQGNSA. CDR3 in amino acids: CASSPRLTDTQYF. DNA of the CDR3: TGTGCCAGCAGCCCCCGACTGACAGATACGCAGTATTTT.

The chain employs TRBV3-1 (or the pseudogene TRBV3-2) and TRBJ2-7; possibly TRBD1 for D (5 bases). V dropped 3 bases and J dropped 9 bases, with 12 bases sitting between them. Germline V gene data show CDR1 as LGHDT and CDR2 as YNNKEL (reference sequence). The CDR3 covers 12 residues. As DNA, the CDR3 is TGTGCCAGCAGCCAGGTTCTGACAGTGCAGTACTTC. Residues: CASSQVLTVQYF.

CDR3 sequence: CASSLGVNAARDEQYF. The CDR3 DNA reads TGTGCCAGCAGCTTAGGTGTAAACGCCGCCCGGGACGAGCAGTACTTC. The chain recombines TRBV7-7 with TRBJ2-7; D remains unclear. This CDR3 is built from 16 residues. Per the germline V gene, CDR1 is SSHAT and CDR2 is FNYEAQ (reference sequence). V was shortened by 1 base and J by 5 bases, with 18 bases between the two germline ends.

V and J are TRBV5-3 and TRBJ2-3; no reliable D call. TRBV5-3 is given ORF status, its function remaining uncertain. The ends were cut back, 0 bases at V and 6 bases at J, with 14 bases in the middle. The CDR3 consists of 15 residues. CDR3 DNA sequence: TGTGCCAGAAGCTTGGCCGGTTATGAGTGCGATACGCAGTATTTT. Translated: CARSLAGYECDTQYF.

V gene TRBV29-1 combines with J gene TRBJ2-5; no clear D gene. Trimming pared 4 bases from V and 0 bases from J, leaving 12 bases between. The V gene's germline CDR1 is SQVTM and CDR2 ANQGSEA. This CDR3 spans 14 amino acids. The DNA for the CDR3 is TGCAGCGTTGCAGGTAGAGAGTACCAAGAGACCCAGTACTTC. Protein sequence: CSVAGREYQETQYF.

The rearrangement uses TRBV10-3 and TRBJ2-1; D is perhaps TRBD2 (5 bases). V was shortened by 0 bases and J by 6 bases, with 6 bases between the two germline ends. The CDR3 covers 13 residues. Germline values: CDR1 ENHRY, CDR2 SYGVKD. The CDR3 loop is CAISESTSNEQFF. Written as DNA, the CDR3 is TGTGCCATCAGTGAGTCCACTAGCAATGAGCAGTTCTTC.

V and J are TRBV6-5 and TRBJ2-7; 9 bases align to TRBD1. The germline gives CDR1 MNHEY, CDR2 SVGAGI. The V gene end was trimmed by 6 bases and the J gene end by 7 bases; junction bases not matched to a gene: 7. CDR3 length equals 13 residues. The CDR3 nucleotides read TGTGCCAGCAGCCGGGACAGGGTAGAAGAGCAGTACTTC. It is translated as CASSRDRVEEQYF.

The chain uses TRBV20-1 and TRBJ2-7; D is undetermined. Germline V gene data show CDR1 as DFQATT and CDR2 as SNEGSKA (reference sequence). The CDR3 loop spans 11 amino acids. V lost 6 bases and J lost 3, with 9 bases in between. The CDR3 bases are TGCAGTGCCCTAACAGACTACGAGCAGTACTTC. Translated: CSALTDYEQYF.